What follows is one T cell receptor beta chain and its context. The germline CDR1 and CDR2 sequences are SNHLY and FYNNEI. V dropped 4 bases and J dropped 8 bases, with 14 bases sitting between them. The CDR3 extends over 14 amino acids. The data were taken from a study of control samples from healthy donors and cancer patients. The table came from immunoSEQ multiplex PCR; TCRdb's copy has only in-frame clones and leaves some out. Of 150,000 to 200,000 clones listed, roughly 94% are singletons. The sequence came from a woman aged 40 to 50 in good health. This chain uses TRBV2 with TRBJ2-2; D might be TRBD1 or TRBD2, each matching 5 bases. What was sequenced was blood. CDR3 residues: CASSVLGDGGELFF. The CDR3 DNA reads as TGTGCCAGCAGTGTCCTGGGGGACGGGGGGGAGCTGTTTTTT.